The rows below give T cell receptor beta chains drawn from one sample of a study of cytomegalovirus exposure and HLA in healthy donors. TCRdb's table, derived via immunoSEQ multiplex PCR, lists solely in-frame clones and lacks some. The table includes some 160,000 clones, 70% to 90% detected once. The sample was PBMCs. Receptors were obtained from a woman in her late teens or twenties in good health and CMV-seronegative. Each CDR3 is given with its conserved first and last residue. Fields, in order: V gene, D gene, J gene, clone size, CDR3 protein, CDR3 DNA. A D gene is named only where the DNA matches it firmly. For some rows the clone size is stated as once, few or many, or as a class when expanded; others skip it.

TRBV6-5	TRBD2	TRBJ2-7	-	CASRDWGGYEQYF	TGTGCCAGCAGAGATTGGGGGGGCTACGAGCAGTACTTC
TRBV10-3	TRBD2	TRBJ2-1	-	CAISESQGLAGDPRSYNEQFF	TGTGCCATCAGTGAGTCTCAAGGGCTAGCGGGAGATCCTCGCTCCTACAATGAGCAGTTCTTC
TRBV6-1	-	TRBJ1-6	-	CASSLFELSPLHF	TGTGCCAGCAGCCTCTTTGAGTTATCACCCCTCCACTTT
TRBV11-2	-	TRBJ1-2	-	CASSPGQGPYGYTF	TGTGCCAGCAGCCCTGGGCAGGGCCCCTATGGCTACACCTTC
TRBV6-5	-	TRBJ2-2	-	CASIGARLGTGELFF	TGTGCCAGCATTGGGGCGAGGTTGGGCACCGGGGAGCTGTTTTTT
TRBV9	-	TRBJ2-3	-	CASSVAGFGTDTQYF	TGTGCCAGCAGCGTAGCAGGGTTTGGGACAGATACGCAGTATTTT
TRBV18	-	TRBJ1-1	few	CASSPPVKEEAFF	TGTGCCAGCTCACCACCGGTAAAGGAGGAAGCTTTCTTT
TRBV5-4	TRBD1	TRBJ2-7	-	CASSSRTGVHEQYF	TGTGCCAGCAGCTCTCGGACAGGGGTGCACGAGCAGTACTTC
TRBV7-9	-	TRBJ2-6	-	CSSSLEGAGTAGANVLTF	TGTTCCAGCAGCTTAGAGGGAGCAGGGACTGCTGGGGCCAACGTCCTGACTTTC
TRBV23-1	-	TRBJ1-3	-	CASSITRVSAGNTIYF	TGCGCCAGCAGTATTACCAGGGTGAGCGCTGGAAACACCATATATTTT
TRBV5-6	TRBD2	TRBJ2-2	-	CASSLRGLAANTGELFF	TGTGCCAGCAGCTTAAGAGGACTAGCAGCGAACACCGGGGAGCTGTTTTTT
TRBV28	TRBD2	TRBJ2-2	-	CASSRAGDTTGELFF	TGTGCCAGCTCCCGAGCGGGGGATACTACCGGGGAGCTGTTTTTT
TRBV9	TRBD1	TRBJ2-5	-	CASSVQGAIKETQYF	TGTGCCAGCAGCGTACAGGGGGCGATCAAAGAGACCCAGTACTTC
TRBV7-9	TRBD1	TRBJ2-5	once	CASSSGTGVFLGETQYF	TGTGCCAGCAGCTCCGGGACAGGGGTTTTTTTGGGGGAGACCCAGTACTTC
TRBV27	TRBD2	TRBJ2-1	-	CASSGSAGESYNEQFF	TGTGCCAGCAGTGGGTCCGCGGGGGAGTCCTACAATGAGCAGTTCTTC
TRBV7-2	TRBD1	TRBJ1-1	-	CASSLNRGFDQRVTEAFF	TGTGCCAGCAGCCTCAACAGGGGTTTTGATCAGAGAGTGACTGAAGCTTTCTTT
TRBV5-6	TRBD2	TRBJ2-5	-	CASSLVGLSGHKYQETQYF	TGTGCCAGCAGCTTGGTGGGACTAAGCGGACATAAATACCAAGAGACCCAGTACTTC
TRBV6-6	TRBD1	TRBJ1-1	once	CASSPTGEDNTEAFF	TGTGCCAGCAGTCCGACAGGGGAGGATAACACTGAAGCTTTCTTT
TRBV28	TRBD1	TRBJ1-1	-	CASRKTGEGMNTEAFF	TGTGCCAGCAGGAAAACAGGGGAAGGGATGAACACTGAAGCTTTCTTT
TRBV10-3	-	TRBJ2-2	-	CASGETNTGELFF	TGCGCGTCAGGGGAGACGAACACCGGGGAGCTGTTTTTT
TRBV4-1	-	TRBJ1-2	once	CASSQPTGPVHGGYTF	TGCGCCAGCAGCCAACCCACAGGCCCGGTGCATGGAGGCTACACCTTC
TRBV28	TRBD2	TRBJ2-7	-	CASSSGLAGGYEQYF	TGTGCCAGCAGCTCAGGACTAGCGGGAGGTTACGAGCAGTACTTC
TRBV5-4	-	TRBJ1-1	-	CASSLDGENTEAFF	TGTGCCAGCAGCTTAGACGGGGAAAACACTGAAGCTTTCTTT
TRBV5-1	TRBD1	TRBJ2-7	-	CASSFAPRQGSYEQYF	TGCGCCAGCAGCTTCGCCCCGAGACAGGGGTCCTACGAGCAGTACTTC
TRBV6-5	-	TRBJ1-2	-	CASSYSSSQRYGYTF	TGTGCCAGCAGTTACTCTTCGTCGCAGCGCTATGGCTACACCTTC
TRBV14	TRBD2	TRBJ2-1	-	CASSQEVASGRVDEQFF	TGTGCCAGCAGCCAAGAAGTCGCTAGCGGGAGGGTCGATGAGCAGTTCTTC
TRBV7-9	TRBD1	TRBJ1-5	-	CASSLQGNQPQHF	TGTGCCAGCAGCCTACAGGGGAATCAGCCCCAGCATTTT
TRBV4-1	-	TRBJ2-7	few	CASSHYEPSSYEQYF	TGCGCCAGCAGCCATTACGAACCGAGCTCCTACGAGCAGTACTTC
TRBV30	-	TRBJ1-3	few	CAWSWASGNTIYF	TGTGCCTGGAGTTGGGCAAGCGGAAACACCATATATTTT
TRBV28	TRBD2	TRBJ2-7	-	CASSSLTSGRLYEQYF	TGTGCCAGCAGTTCATTGACTAGCGGGAGGCTCTACGAGCAGTACTTC
TRBV28	TRBD2	TRBJ2-5	once	CASSLYGSGGVETQYF	TGTGCCAGCAGTTTATACGGTAGCGGGGGGGTGGAGACCCAGTACTTC
TRBV30	-	TRBJ1-4	many	CAWSALKEKLFF	TGTGCCTGGAGTGCCCTAAAAGAAAAACTGTTTTTT
TRBV7-9	-	TRBJ2-7	-	CSSSITGREQYF	TGTTCCAGCAGCATCACAGGGCGCGAGCAGTACTTC
TRBV28	-	TRBJ1-4	-	CASRLGGINEKLFF	TGTGCCAGCAGGTTGGGGGGGATCAATGAAAAACTGTTTTTT
TRBV30	-	TRBJ1-5	-	CAWSATEVQPQHF	TGTGCCTGGAGTGCCACAGAAGTACAGCCCCAGCATTTT
TRBV15	-	TRBJ1-5	once	CATSRDPGDQPQHF	TGTGCCACCAGCAGAGATCCGGGGGACCAGCCCCAGCATTTT
TRBV5-1	TRBD1	TRBJ1-1	-	CASSLALFGQGNTEAFF	TGCGCCAGCAGCTTGGCCCTTTTTGGACAGGGGAACACTGAAGCTTTCTTT
TRBV9	TRBD2	TRBJ2-1	-	CASSVGTSTFDEQFF	TGTGCCAGCAGCGTCGGGACTAGCACTTTCGATGAGCAGTTCTTC
TRBV2	TRBD2	TRBJ2-3	-	CASRVRGLAGAWDTQYF	TGTGCCAGCAGAGTTCGAGGACTAGCGGGGGCCTGGGATACGCAGTATTTT
TRBV19	-	TRBJ2-3	-	CASSPWGLSTDTQYF	TGTGCCAGTTCTCCGTGGGGGCTTAGCACAGATACGCAGTATTTT
TRBV5-3	TRBD1	TRBJ1-2	-	CARSYRDRGLGYTF	TGTGCCAGAAGCTACCGAGACAGGGGGCTTGGCTACACCTTC
TRBV27	TRBD1	TRBJ2-7	-	CASSPKGTGGYEQYF	TGTGCCAGCAGTCCGAAGGGGACAGGGGGCTACGAGCAGTACTTC
TRBV10-3	-	TRBJ1-2	-	CAISDPGHDLNYGYTF	TGTGCCATCAGTGACCCTGGACACGACCTTAACTATGGCTACACCTTC
TRBV2	-	TRBJ2-7	-	CASSAAAYEQYF	TGTGCCAGCAGTGCAGCCGCCTACGAGCAGTACTTC
TRBV19	TRBD1	TRBJ1-1	-	CASSRLDRETEAFF	TGTGCCAGTAGTAGATTGGACAGGGAGACTGAAGCTTTCTTT
TRBV12-2	-	TRBJ1-2	-	CASRFRQGAYYGYTF	TGTGCAAGTCGCTTTCGACAGGGGGCGTACTATGGCTACACCTTC
TRBV28	TRBD1	TRBJ2-7	-	CASSSGQDFSYEQYF	TGTGCCAGCAGTTCCGGACAGGACTTCTCCTACGAGCAGTACTTC
TRBV5-6	-	TRBJ2-7	once	CTSSSTGIHEQYF	TGTACCAGCAGCTCCACAGGGATTCACGAGCAGTACTTC
TRBV19	-	TRBJ2-3	-	CASKSTRTDTQYF	TGTGCCAGTAAGTCCACACGCACAGATACGCAGTATTTT
TRBV7-8	-	TRBJ2-5	once	CASSPDRQETQYF	TGTGCCAGCAGCCCGGACAGACAAGAGACCCAGTACTTC
TRBV29-1	-	TRBJ1-2	-	CSVADYGYTF	TGCAGCGTGGCAGACTATGGCTACACCTTC
TRBV30	-	TRBJ1-4	few	CAWSVKGQGNEKLFF	TGTGCCTGGAGTGTAAAGGGGCAGGGTAATGAAAAACTGTTTTTT
TRBV18	-	TRBJ2-7	-	CASSPETVHEQYF	TGTGCCAGCTCACCAGAGACAGTCCACGAGCAGTACTTC
TRBV10-3	-	TRBJ2-3	once	CAIKGAGTDTQYF	TGTGCCATCAAGGGAGCGGGCACAGATACGCAGTATTTT
TRBV7-9	-	TRBJ1-4	-	CASSTPDGGATNEKLFF	TGTGCCAGCAGCACCCCGGATGGGGGGGCAACTAATGAAAAACTGTTTTTT
TRBV27	TRBD1	TRBJ2-7	-	CASSLYGTGYEQYF	TGTGCCAGCAGTTTATACGGGACAGGCTACGAGCAGTACTTC
TRBV7-9	-	TRBJ2-6	-	CASSSKGPSGANVLTF	TGTGCCAGCAGCTCCAAGGGGCCATCTGGGGCCAACGTCCTGACTTTC